This TCR beta chain emerged from a study of CD8 T cells in ankylosing spondylitis. Study results and limitations: Seemingly distinctive of ankylosing spondylitis blood was a TCR beta motif formed by eight highly homologous variants.

TCRdb used MiXCR to reprocess the 5' RACE reads, holding one entry per CDR3 protein. The sample holds about 800,000 distinct CDR3 sequences; roughly 10% are singletons and the top ten take just over 0.5%. This CDR3 has 13 amino acids. Trimming shortened V by 3 bases and J by 5 bases, and 7 bases separated the two germline ends. The germline gives CDR1 SGHTA, CDR2 FQGNSA. At least ten counts were recorded for this clonotype. Its target is not known. Sequenced input: blood, either unsorted or a sorted T cell fraction (not recorded which). The clonotype was recovered from a male donor with ankylosing spondylitis. This chain uses TRBV7-2 with TRBJ2-2, with no clear D. CDR3 sequence (DNA): TGTGCCAGCAGCTTTCACCCTACCGGGGAGCTGTTTTTT. It is translated as CASSFHPTGELFF. The complete variable domain, with remaining parts taken from reference TRBV7-2 and TRBJ2-2, reads GAGVSQSPSNKVTEKGKDVELRCDPISGHTALYWYRQSLGQGLEFLIYFQGNSAPDKSGLPSDRFSAERTGGSVSTLTIQRTQQEDSAVYLCASSFHPTGELFFGEGSRLTVL.